The source of this T cell receptor beta chain is a study of blood T cells in healthy people across ages. Looked up from germline, CDR1 is MGHDK and CDR2 is SYGVNS. This CDR3 is built from 12 residues. V lost 5 bases, J lost 13 bases, and 17 bases lay in between. Next came a second PCR, run for about 6 to 12 cycles, which used a sample-barcoded 5' primer along with a J-beta primer mix. TCRdb reprocessed the 5' RACE reads with MiXCR, giving one entry per CDR3 protein. The sample comprises 700,000 to 950,000 distinct CDR3 sequences, roughly 64% of which are singletons, and 22% rests with the top ten. Sequencing used blood. This chain links TRBV25-1 with TRBJ1-2; D uncertain. The TCR comes from a man aged 30-40 years in good health. This chain's CDR3 is CASSPQGSRFTF. The CDR3 DNA sequence: TGTGCCAGCAGTCCTCAAGGGAGCAGGTTCACCTTC.